The 12 T cell receptor beta chains given below trace back to one sample, sequenced in a study of cytomegalovirus exposure and HLA in healthy donors. Use of 60 Vbeta and 13 Jbeta primers characterized the PCR. The method was immunoSEQ multiplex PCR; TCRdb's version includes in-frame clones alone and lacks a portion of them. The sample records 100,000 to 120,000 clones, under 80% being singletons. Material for sequencing was PBMCs. The source is a woman between 40 and 55 years old in good health and CMV-seropositive.

The J gene is TRBJ2-5, the V gene TRBV19; 9 bases align to TRBD1. The CDR3 extends over 14 amino acids. CDR1 LNHDA and CDR2 SQIVND come from the germline V gene (reference sequence). The J segment lost 5 bases and the V segment lost 7 bases, leaving 8 bases of the junction unmatched. DNA of the CDR3: TGTGCCAGTAAAGTACAGGGGGCAGGGGAGACCCAGTACTTC. Residues: CASKVQGAGETQYF.

The V gene is TRBV15, the J gene TRBJ1-5; TRBD1 agrees at 7 bases. Germline-derived CDR1 and CDR2 are LNHNV and YYDKDF (reference sequence). The V segment lost 0 bases and the J segment 6 bases; nucleotides outside the gene matches: 8. This CDR3 contains 16 residues. In nucleotides, the CDR3 is TGTGCCACCAGCAGAGACCATACAGGGGCGGGTCAGCCCCAGCATTTT. Its protein product is CATSRDHTGAGQPQHF.

This clone came up once. The V call is TRBV9, the J call TRBJ2-1; tentative D call: TRBD2 (6 bases). Trimming shortened V by 3 bases and J by 5 bases, and 15 bases separated the two germline ends. Germline assignment: CDR1 SGDLS and CDR2 YYNGEE. The CDR3 sequence is 15 residues long. Written as DNA, the CDR3 is TGTGCCAGCAGCGCACTCGGGGGACGAAACAATGAGCAGTTCTTC. Translation gives CASSALGGRNNEQFF.

The chain couples TRBV7-9 to TRBJ2-5; 8 bases map to TRBD1. Germline loops: CDR1 SEHNR, CDR2 FQNEAQ (reference sequence). With V trimmed by 4 bases and J by 2 bases, 9 bases remained unmatched. The CDR3 contains 16 residues. The CDR3 sequence is CASSSFGQGPQETQYF. In nucleotides, the CDR3 is TGTGCCAGCAGCTCTTTCGGACAGGGACCTCAAGAGACCCAGTACTTC.

The chain recombines TRBV5-4 with TRBJ2-2, with 9 positions matching TRBD1. CDR1 is SGHNT and CDR2 is YYREEE in the germline V gene (reference sequence). The CDR3 runs to 14 residues. The V and J ends lost 5 bases and 7 bases, in that order; junction bases with no gene match: 6. In nucleotides, the CDR3 is TGTGCCAGCAGTCGGGACAGGGAAGACGGGGAGCTGTTTTTT. This encodes CASSRDREDGELFF.

This chain uses TRBV5-1 with TRBJ2-7; 10 bases map to TRBD1. The CDR3 has 15 residues. Germline V gene sequence: CDR1 SGHRS, CDR2 YFSETQ. Trimming took 4 bases from V and 3 from J; bases not matched to a gene: 7. The CDR3 coding sequence is TGCGCCAGCAGCCCTTTGACAGGGGGCCTCTACGAGCAGTACTTC. Translated, it gives CASSPLTGGLYEQYF.

The rearrangement links TRBV5-1 to TRBJ2-7; possible D gene TRBD1, 5 bases. The V gene's germline CDR1 is SGHRS and CDR2 YFSETQ. The CDR3 runs to 16 residues. The V end lost 0 bases, the J end lost 6 bases, and 19 bases lay between the germline ends. Written as DNA, the CDR3 is TGCGCCAGCAGCTTGGAAGAACGGCAGGGTAGGCTCGAGCAGTACTTC. Residues: CASSLEERQGRLEQYF.

The chain employs TRBV5-1 and TRBJ2-7; TRBD2 is a possible D gene (7 bases). V was trimmed by 0 bases and J by 6 bases, leaving 13 bases between them. The CDR3 length is 14 residues. Germline-derived CDR1 and CDR2 are SGHRS and YFSETQ. The CDR3 sequence: CASSLVAGASEQYF. The CDR3 DNA is TGCGCCAGCAGCTTGGTTGCGGGGGCCTCCGAGCAGTACTTC.

V gene TRBV11-3 combines with J gene TRBJ1-2; D gene unclear. V was trimmed by 3 bases and J by 0 bases, leaving 8 bases between them. Germline V lookup: CDR1 SGHNT, CDR2 YENEEA. The CDR3 totals 14 residues. CDR3 nucleotide sequence: TGTGCCAGCAGCTTGAGTGCTTCTAACTATGGCTACACCTTC. Translating it yields CASSLSASNYGYTF.

This chain joins TRBV27 and TRBJ1-2, with 7 bases fitting TRBD1. The CDR3 loop spans 13 amino acids. V was pared by 5 bases and J by 5 bases, with 5 bases of the junction left unmatched. Germline V gene sequence: CDR1 MNHEY, CDR2 SMNVEV (reference sequence). CDR3 DNA: TGTGCCAGCAGTCGACAGGGTGATTATGGCTACACCTTC. Translated: CASSRQGDYGYTF.

V usage is TRBV7-2 and J usage is TRBJ2-7, with D unclear. Germline V gives CDR1 SGHTA, CDR2 FQGNSA. The CDR3 runs 13 residues. The ends were cut back, 3 bases at V and 3 bases at J, with 9 bases in the middle. The CDR3 here is CASSFEAIYEQYF. The CDR3 nucleotides are TGTGCCAGCAGCTTCGAAGCGATCTACGAGCAGTACTTC.

This chain links TRBV11-2 with TRBJ2-7, with 10 nucleotides matching TRBD2. V lost 5 bases and J lost 4; bases outside the gene matches: 8. This CDR3 has 15 residues. Germline CDR1 and CDR2: SGHAT and FQNNGV. DNA of the CDR3: TGTGCCAGCAGCGCACTAGCGGGATACCCTTACGAGCAGTACTTC. Amino acids: CASSALAGYPYEQYF.